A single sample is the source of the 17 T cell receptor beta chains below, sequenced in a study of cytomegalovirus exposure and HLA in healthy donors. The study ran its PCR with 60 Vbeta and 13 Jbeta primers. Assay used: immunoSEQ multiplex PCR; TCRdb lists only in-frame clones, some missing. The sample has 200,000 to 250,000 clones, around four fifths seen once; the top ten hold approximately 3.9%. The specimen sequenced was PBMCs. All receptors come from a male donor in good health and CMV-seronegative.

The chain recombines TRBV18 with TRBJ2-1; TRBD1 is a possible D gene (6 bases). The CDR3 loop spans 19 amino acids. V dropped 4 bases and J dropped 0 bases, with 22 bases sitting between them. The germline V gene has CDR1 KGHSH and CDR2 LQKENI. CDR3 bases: TGTGCCAGCTCACGCATGTCAACAGGGCCCCTTAGCTCCTACAATGAGCAGTTCTTC. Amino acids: CASSRMSTGPLSSYNEQFF.

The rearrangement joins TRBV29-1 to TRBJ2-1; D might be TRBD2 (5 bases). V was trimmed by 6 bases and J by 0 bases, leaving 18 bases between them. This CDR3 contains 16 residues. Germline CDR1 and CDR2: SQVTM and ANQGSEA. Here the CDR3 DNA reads TGCAGCGTCCTACCCCCAGCGGACTTCTCCTACAATGAGCAGTTCTTC. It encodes CSVLPPADFSYNEQFF.

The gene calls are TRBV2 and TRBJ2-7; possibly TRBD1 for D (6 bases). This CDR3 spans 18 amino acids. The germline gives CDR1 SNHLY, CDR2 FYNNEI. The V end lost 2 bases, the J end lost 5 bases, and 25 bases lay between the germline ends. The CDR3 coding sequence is TGTGCCAGCAGTGAAATTCGGTGGACGAGAGGGGGTGAGGACGAGCAGTACTTC. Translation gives CASSEIRWTRGGEDEQYF.

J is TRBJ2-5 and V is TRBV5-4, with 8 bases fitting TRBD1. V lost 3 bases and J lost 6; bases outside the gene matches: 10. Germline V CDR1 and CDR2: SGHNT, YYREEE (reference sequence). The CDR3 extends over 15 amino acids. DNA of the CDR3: TGTGCCAGCAGCTCCCAGCAGGGGGCTTTAAAGACCCAGTACTTC. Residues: CASSSQQGALKTQYF.

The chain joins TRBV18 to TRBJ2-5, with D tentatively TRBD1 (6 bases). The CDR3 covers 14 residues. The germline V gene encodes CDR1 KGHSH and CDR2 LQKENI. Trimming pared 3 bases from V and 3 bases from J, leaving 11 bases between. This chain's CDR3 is CASSPLGAEETQYF. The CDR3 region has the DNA TGTGCCAGCTCACCTTTGGGGGCGGAAGAGACCCAGTACTTC.

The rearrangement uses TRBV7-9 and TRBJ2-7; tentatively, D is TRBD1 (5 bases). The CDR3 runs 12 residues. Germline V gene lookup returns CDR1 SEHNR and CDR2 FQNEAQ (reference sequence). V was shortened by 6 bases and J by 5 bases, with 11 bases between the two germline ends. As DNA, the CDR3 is TGTGCCAGCAGTTATACAGGCGACGAGCAGTACTTC. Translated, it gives CASSYTGDEQYF.

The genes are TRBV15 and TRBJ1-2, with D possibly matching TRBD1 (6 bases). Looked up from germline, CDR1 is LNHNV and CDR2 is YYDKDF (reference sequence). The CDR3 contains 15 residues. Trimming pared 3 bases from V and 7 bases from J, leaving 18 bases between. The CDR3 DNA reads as TGTGCCACCAGCAGTGAACCTTCGACAGGCTCTGGCTACACCTTC. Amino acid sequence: CATSSEPSTGSGYTF.

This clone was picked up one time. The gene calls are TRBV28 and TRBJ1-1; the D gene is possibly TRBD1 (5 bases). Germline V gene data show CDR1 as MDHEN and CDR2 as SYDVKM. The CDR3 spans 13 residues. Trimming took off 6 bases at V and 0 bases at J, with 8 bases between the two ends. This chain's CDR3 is CASSSGMNTEAFF. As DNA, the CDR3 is TGTGCCAGCAGCTCAGGGATGAACACTGAAGCTTTCTTT.

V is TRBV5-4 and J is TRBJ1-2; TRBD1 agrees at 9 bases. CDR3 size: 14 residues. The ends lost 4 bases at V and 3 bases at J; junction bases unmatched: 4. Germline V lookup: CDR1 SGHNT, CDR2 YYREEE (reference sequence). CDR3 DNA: TGTGCCAGCAGCCCCCGACAGGGGGACTATGGCTACACCTTC. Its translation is CASSPRQGDYGYTF. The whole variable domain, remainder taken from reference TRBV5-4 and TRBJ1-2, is ETGVTQSPTHLIKTRGQQVTLRCSSQSGHNTVSWYQQALGQGPQFIFQYYREEENGRGNFPPRFSGLQFPNYSSELNVNALELDDSALYLCASSPRQGDYGYTFGSGTRLTVV.

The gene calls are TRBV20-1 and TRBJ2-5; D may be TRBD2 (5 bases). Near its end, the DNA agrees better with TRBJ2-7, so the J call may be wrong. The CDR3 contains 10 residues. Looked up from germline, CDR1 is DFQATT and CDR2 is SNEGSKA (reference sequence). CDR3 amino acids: CSASGIEQYF. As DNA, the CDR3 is TGCAGTGCTAGCGGGATCGAGCAGTACTTC.

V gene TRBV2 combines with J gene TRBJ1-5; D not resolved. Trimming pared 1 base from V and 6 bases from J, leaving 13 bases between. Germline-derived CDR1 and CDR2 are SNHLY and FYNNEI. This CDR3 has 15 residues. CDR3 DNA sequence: TGTGCCAGCAGTGAAGGTCGAGGAACGGGTCAGCCCCAGCATTTT. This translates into CASSEGRGTGQPQHF.

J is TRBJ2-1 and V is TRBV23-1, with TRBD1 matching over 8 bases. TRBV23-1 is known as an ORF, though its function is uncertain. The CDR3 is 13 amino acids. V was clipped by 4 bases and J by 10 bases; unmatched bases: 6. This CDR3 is CASSRQGAHEQFF. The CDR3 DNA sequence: TGCGCCAGCAGTCGGCAGGGGGCCCACGAGCAGTTCTTC.

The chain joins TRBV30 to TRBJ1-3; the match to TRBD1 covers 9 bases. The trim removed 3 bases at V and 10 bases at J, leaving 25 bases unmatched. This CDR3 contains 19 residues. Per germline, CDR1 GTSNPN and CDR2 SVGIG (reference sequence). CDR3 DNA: TGTGCCTGGAGGGACAAATACCCCAATAGGACAGGGGTTTCGGCGACCATATATTTT. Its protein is CAWRDKYPNRTGVSATIYF.

The CDR3 DNA reads TGCGCCAGCAGCCAAGTATCCGGGATCCTCTACGAGCAGTACTTC. Residues: CASSQVSGILYEQYF. The chain employs TRBV4-1 and TRBJ2-7, with D tentatively TRBD2 (5 bases). V was pared by 1 base and J by 3 bases, with 13 bases between. The CDR3 totals 15 residues. Germline V CDR1 and CDR2: MGHRA, YSYEKL.

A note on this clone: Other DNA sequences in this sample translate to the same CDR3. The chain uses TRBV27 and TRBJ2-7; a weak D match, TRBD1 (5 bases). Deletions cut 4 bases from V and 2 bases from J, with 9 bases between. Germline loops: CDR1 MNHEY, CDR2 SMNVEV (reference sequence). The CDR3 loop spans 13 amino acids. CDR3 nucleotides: TGTGCCAGCAGTTCCCAGGGCCCCTACGAGCAGTACTTC. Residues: CASSSQGPYEQYF.

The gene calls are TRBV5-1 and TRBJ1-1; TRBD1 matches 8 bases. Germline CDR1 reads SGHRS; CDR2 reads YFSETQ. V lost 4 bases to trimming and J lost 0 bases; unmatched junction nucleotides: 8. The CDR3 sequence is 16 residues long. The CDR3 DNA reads TGCGCCAGCAGCCTCTCGACAGGGGCATTGAACACTGAAGCTTTCTTT. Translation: CASSLSTGALNTEAFF.

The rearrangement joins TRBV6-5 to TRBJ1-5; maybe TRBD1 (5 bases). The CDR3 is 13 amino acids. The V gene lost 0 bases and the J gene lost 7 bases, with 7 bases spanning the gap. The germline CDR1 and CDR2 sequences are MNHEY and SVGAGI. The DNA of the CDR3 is TGTGCCAGCAGTTACTCAAGGGGCCAGCCCCAGCATTTT. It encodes CASSYSRGQPQHF.